This T cell receptor beta chain is from a study of T cells of healthy individuals. Via MiXCR, TCRdb re-called the 5' RACE reads, giving one row per CDR3 protein. The sample includes tens of thousands of distinct CDR3 sequences, about 5% of them seen just once. Trimming cost V 5 bases and J 2 bases, with 10 bases left between them. Germline lookup yields CDR1 GTSNPN and CDR2 SVGIG (reference sequence). CDR3 length: 12 residues. The V call is TRBV30, the J call TRBJ2-7; tentatively, D is TRBD2 (6 bases). This sequence originates from a female donor in good health. CDR3 in amino acids: CAWGGDPYEQYF. The CDR3 DNA follows: TGTGCCTGGGGAGGGGACCCCTACGAGCAGTACTTC.